This T cell receptor beta chain was found in a study of blood T cell repertoires in COVID-19 (dated by TCRdb to the early 2020s). With respect to the entire study: Collaborator samples came from the United States, Italy and Spain and covered acute and convalescent phases of COVID-19. The prospective study material was composed of cDNA or gDNA derived from T cells, B-cell-depleted T cells, or PBMCs. Deeply sampled blood TCRbeta repertoires from subjects exposed to, actively infected with, or recovered from COVID-19 were included in the dataset. A freely available public database, intended as a resource for researchers studying the immune response to SARS-CoV-2, is where the repertoires were released. The samples were drawn from two sources: the first 160 participants of the ongoing ImmuneRACE study, and 950 to 1,500 subjects contributed by 6 global collaborators. Nearly every sample came with metadata listing a de-identified subject ID, COVID-19 status, age in years and sex. Where available, HLA class I and class II types were obtained from metadata supplied by the sample provider rather than from assay-based typing. Summary of the overall study and its limitations: The quantity of clinical and demographic metadata differed by source and by participant and was supplied without curation.

For this clone: Its specific antigen is unknown. Base qualities are not at hand, and no much larger clone is one base apart.

Each collaborating institution followed its own protocols to collect whole blood in K2EDTA tubes. For TCRbeta analysis, collaborator samples were shipped as frozen whole blood, as isolated PBMCs, or as DNA extracted from either sample type. TCRbeta CDR3 regions were amplified from genomic DNA using the immunoSEQ Assay, a bias-controlled multiplex PCR. The study's own analysis went as follows. Within the assay, amplification of reference gene primers was used to estimate how many nucleated cells each sample contained. To quantify the absolute abundance of each unique TCRbeta CDR3 rearrangement, sequence reads were collapsed and filtered. For each sample, productive Simpson clonality was calculated as the square root of Simpson's diversity index across productive rearrangements. TCRdb's version of the immuneACCESS table is confined to in-frame rearrangements and falls short of the full clone set. An unresolved V gene accounts for under half of the shortfall where checked; the remainder is of unknown origin. V and J calls and clone size are copied from that table; D and trimming were computed from the DNA. The sample table shows 70,000 or so clones, and roughly 90% are seen once. The ten largest clones take up 1.5% of the sample.

Trimming removed 6 bases from V and 7 bases from J, leaving 13 bases between the germline ends. Taken from cysteine to phenylalanine, the CDR3 has 13 residues. Only CDR3 DNA remains: 39 bases, in frame from the first base. For CDR1 and CDR2, the germline V gene lists MDHEN and SYDVKM. The sequence was obtained from a man between 50 and 59 years old with acute or convalescent COVID-19. The chain is encoded by TRBV28 joined to TRBJ1-3; TRBD1 is a possible D gene, resting on 6 matching bases. The sequencing sample was made of peripheral blood. The CDR3 amino acid sequence is: CASSHTGLNTIYF. In nucleotides, the sequence is TGTGCCAGCAGCCACACAGGGCTGAACACCATATATTTT.